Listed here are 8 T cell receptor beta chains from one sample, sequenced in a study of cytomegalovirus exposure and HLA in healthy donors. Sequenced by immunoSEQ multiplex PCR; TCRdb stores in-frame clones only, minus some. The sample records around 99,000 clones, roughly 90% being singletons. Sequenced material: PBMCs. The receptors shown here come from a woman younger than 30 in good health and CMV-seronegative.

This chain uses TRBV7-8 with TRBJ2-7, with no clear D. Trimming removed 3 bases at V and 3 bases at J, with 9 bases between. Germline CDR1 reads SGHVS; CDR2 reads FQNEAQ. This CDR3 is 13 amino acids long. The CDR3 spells CASSLGYHYEQYF. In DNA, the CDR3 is TGTGCCAGCAGCTTGGGCTACCACTACGAGCAGTACTTC.

The CDR3 DNA sequence: TGTGCCAGCAGCTTGGGGGGGGGAAGGGCTTTCTTT. Encoded protein: CASSLGGGRAFF. The rearrangement joins TRBV5-6 to TRBJ1-1, with a weak D call TRBD1 (5 bases). There are 12 residues in the CDR3. The V gene's germline CDR1 is SGHDT and CDR2 YYEEEE. Trimming removed 0 bases at V and 11 bases at J, with 11 bases between.

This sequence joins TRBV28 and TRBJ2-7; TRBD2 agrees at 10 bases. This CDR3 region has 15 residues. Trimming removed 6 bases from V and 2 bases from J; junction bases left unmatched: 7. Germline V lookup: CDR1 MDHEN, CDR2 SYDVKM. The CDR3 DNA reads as TGTGCCAGCAGGGATTCAACTAGCGGGGCCTACGAGCAGTACTTC. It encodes CASRDSTSGAYEQYF.

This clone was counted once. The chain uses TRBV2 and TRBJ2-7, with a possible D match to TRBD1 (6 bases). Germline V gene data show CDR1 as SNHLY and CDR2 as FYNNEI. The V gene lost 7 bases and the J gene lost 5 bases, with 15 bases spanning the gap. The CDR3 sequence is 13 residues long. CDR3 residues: CASNQGPPHEQYF. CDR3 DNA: TGTGCCAGCAATCAGGGGCCGCCCCACGAGCAGTACTTC.

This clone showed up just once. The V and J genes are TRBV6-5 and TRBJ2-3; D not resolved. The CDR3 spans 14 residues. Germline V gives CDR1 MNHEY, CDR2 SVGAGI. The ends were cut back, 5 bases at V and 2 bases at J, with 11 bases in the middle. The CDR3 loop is CASSLLLSTDTQYF. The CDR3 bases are TGTGCCAGCAGTCTCCTCCTATCCACAGATACGCAGTATTTT.

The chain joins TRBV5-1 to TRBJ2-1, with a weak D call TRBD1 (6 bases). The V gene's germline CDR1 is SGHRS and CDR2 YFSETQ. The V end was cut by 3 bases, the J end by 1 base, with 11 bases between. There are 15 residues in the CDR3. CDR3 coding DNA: TGCGCCAGCAGCTCACAGGGTGAATCCTACAATGAGCAGTTCTTC. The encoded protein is CASSSQGESYNEQFF.

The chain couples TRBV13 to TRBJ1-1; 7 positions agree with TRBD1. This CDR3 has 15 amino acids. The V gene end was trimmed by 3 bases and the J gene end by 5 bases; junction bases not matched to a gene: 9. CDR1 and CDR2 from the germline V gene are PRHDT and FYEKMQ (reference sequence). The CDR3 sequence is CASSFALGGLTEAFF. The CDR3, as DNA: TGTGCCAGCAGCTTCGCCTTAGGGGGCCTGACTGAAGCTTTCTTT.

The CDR3 reads CASSTVGDVTGELFF. The CDR3 region has the DNA TGTGCCAGCAGTACCGTAGGGGATGTGACCGGGGAGCTGTTTTTT. This chain joins TRBV28 and TRBJ2-2, with D possibly TRBD1 on 5 matching bases. CDR3 size: 15 residues. The ends were cut back, 5 bases at V and 5 bases at J, with 15 bases in the middle. CDR1 and CDR2 (germline): MDHEN, SYDVKM. Full variable domain (rest looked up from reference TRBV28 and TRBJ2-2): DVKVTQSSRYLVKRTGEKVFLECVQDMDHENMFWYRQDPGLGLRLIYFSYDVKMKEKGDIPEGYSVSREKKERFSLILESASTNQTSMYLCASSTVGDVTGELFFGEGSRLTVL.